One sample yielded the 2 T cell receptor beta chains listed below, sequenced in a study of human T cells and chemical hapten exposure. Documented time point: patch test 1, 2 weeks after DPC sensitization. This sample's treatment: therapeutic diphenylcyclopropenone sensitization with weekly scalp DPC. Before extraction, the whole blood was not fractionated, and total RNA was taken from it. TCRdb reprocessed the RACE reads with MiXCR, giving one entry per CDR3 protein. The data contain under 40,000 distinct CDR3 sequences, around 6.5% of them singletons. This specimen was whole blood, taken in connection with sensitization to the hapten diphenylcyclopropenone (DPC). The source of these receptors is a woman aged 25-40 years with alopecia areata. Some clones in this sample may be carry-over from other donors' samples.

This clonotype came up a few times. The V call is TRBV6-2 or TRBV6-3, the J call TRBJ2-3; TRBD1 matches at 7 bases. The CDR3 length is 14 residues. Germline V CDR1 and CDR2: MNHEY, SVGEGT. V shed 7 bases, J shed 1 base, and the junction held 5 bases outside the gene matches. CDR3 coding DNA: TGTGCCAGCACGCAGACAGGGCGCACAGATACGCAGTATTTT. Translation gives CASTQTGRTDTQYF.

This chain uses TRBV20-1 with TRBJ2-2; no clear D gene. The CDR3 length is 12 residues. Trimming removed 4 bases from V and 10 bases from J, with 13 bases in between. The V gene's germline CDR1 is DFQATT and CDR2 SNEGSKA (reference sequence). CDR3 coding DNA: TGCAGTGCTAAACTTTCGGAAATGGAGCTGTTTTTT. Translating gives CSAKLSEMELFF.